This T cell receptor (beta chain) was retrieved from a study of T cells in Graves' hyperthyroidism and ophthalmopathy (dated by TCRdb to between 2018 and 2020). Turning to the overall study: Peripheral blood was sampled at the time of initial diagnosis, prior to any treatment. TCR V-J signatures able to tell the groups apart were searched for in a discovery cohort of some 97 patients, of whom 43 had Graves' ophthalmopathy and about 55 had stable Graves' hyperthyroidism. Prospective prediction of ophthalmopathy was tested in an independent validation cohort of about 19 hyperthyroidism patients and around 16 patients who later progressed to ophthalmopathy. The roughly 100 discovery patients were divided at random into training and test sets in a 7:3 ratio. In addition, the study compared T-cell repertoires in thyroid tissue and in blood from five to seven Graves' hyperthyroidism patients. Following sampling, methimazole starting at 30 mg daily was given to hyperthyroidism patients, and high-dose intravenous methylprednisolone was given to ophthalmopathy patients. According to the paper, TCR Vbeta CDR3 sequencing was carried out on about 140 peripheral blood samples, which came from under 50 ophthalmopathy, around 74 hyperthyroidism and 17 progressor patients.

Amplification of TCR beta CDR3 regions was carried out from RNA transcripts. The first round of RT-PCR for the TCR CDR3 was performed with the HTBI primer set and the Qiagen OneStep RT-PCR kit. A second multiplex PCR round built the libraries, followed by size selection and purification. The libraries were sequenced on an Illumina HiSeq2000 using paired-end 100 bp reads. Per the source publication's procedure: SOAPnuke was used to process the raw data, throwing out any read that contained adapters or uncalled bases, had a mean Phred below 15, or lacked an exact constant-primer or identifier match. COPE v1.2.5 was used to merge the high-quality paired reads, and each unique nucleotide sequence was defined as a clonotype. MiTCR v1.1 was used to align the clonotypes against IMGT TRBV, TRBD and TRBJ reference segments. The analysis included only V-J combinations with a frequency above 0.0001, which together covered roughly 99% of the repertoires. A TCS score was defined as the ratio of F50 (clonal expansion) to E x V (chaos), with BLOSUM62-based TCRdist applied between CDR3 peptides within each V-J. Welch's t-statistics and random forest reduced roughly 530 V-J features to 13, which were used in a naive Bayes classifier (R e1071). The public sequencing data were trimmed at Q25 with fastp and processed into clonotypes with MiXCR by TCRdb, which kept only in-frame beta chains. Identical CDR3 protein sequences are pooled into one entry, listed with their most common genes and DNA. TCRdb assigned the V and J calls; the authors' analysis was not used. In this sample the table shows 500,000 to 800,000 distinct CDR3 sequences, approximately 14% of which occur a single time. The biggest ten clones account for around 13% of the sample.

What the work shows at the level of the full study, not this receptor alone: Most expanded thyroid clonotypes (frequency above 0.001) were also found in blood, which suggests that blood repertoires may mirror thyroid immune responses. Sample size was not statistically predetermined, and investigators were not blinded to group allocation. A model built on a 13 V-J signature distinguished ophthalmopathy from stable hyperthyroidism, reaching 85% to 90% sensitivity and approximately 83% specificity in cross-validation and 80%/75% in testing. During validation, the model predicted progression to ophthalmopathy a median of around 7 months ahead of onset, with almost 71% sensitivity and 72.22% specificity.

In the ophthalmopathy patients, disease was moderately to severely active, with a Clinical Activity Score of 3 or more, a NOSPECS grade of 4 or more, and a duration of less than 3 months. Any patient with an uncontrolled infection, another autoimmune disease, pregnancy or lactation was excluded. Clinical symptoms, serum thyroxine and TRAb, thyroid ultrasound, and orbital computed tomography formed the basis for the diagnoses. PBMCs were separated from 8 to 10 ml of fresh peripheral blood using Ficoll-Paque density gradient centrifugation. Total RNA was extracted with Trizol reagent, and quality was checked on an Agilent 2100 Bioanalyzer. To note about this clonotype: Its antigen target is currently unknown. Base qualities are not recorded, but no much larger clone differs from it by a single base.

This TCR was sampled from a woman between 45 and 65 years old with Graves' ophthalmopathy. Sequencing was done on a sample of blood.

CDR3 loop: CASSLSGQGSGYTF. The DNA is as follows: TGCGCCAGCAGCTTGTCTGGACAGGGGTCTGGCTACACCTTC. The V gene is TRBV5-1 and the J gene is TRBJ1-2; TRBD1 matches 9 bases in the middle. V has 1 base trimmed and J has 7 bases trimmed; junction bases matching no gene number 5. CDR1 and CDR2 are read off the germline V gene as SGHRS and YFSETQ. There are 14 amino acids in the CDR3, from cysteine to phenylalanine inclusive. Only the CDR3 DNA stays, 42 bases, in frame from base 1.